This T cell receptor (beta chain) was captured by sequencing in a study of spatial heterogeneity in lung cancer. TCRdb used MiXCR to reprocess the 5' RACE reads, holding one entry per CDR3 protein. The sample lists approximately 3,100 distinct CDR3 sequences; roughly 4.7% were seen once. The CDR3 runs to 14 residues. CDR1 and CDR2 (germline): MDHEN, SYDVKM. Trimming took 6 bases from V and 9 from J, leaving 18 bases between them. Time point meaning: sample taken at primary tumor resection. In this sample, this clonotype is medium-sized. Sequencing was performed on normal lung tissue next to the tumor, taken at surgery. This sequence joins TRBV28 and TRBJ2-4; D might be TRBD1 (6 bases). The TCR originated in a male donor with early-stage non-small cell lung cancer. For the CDR3, the DNA is TGTGCCAGCAGACTCACACAGGGTGCTGGCATTCAGTACTTC. Protein sequence: CASRLTQGAGIQYF.